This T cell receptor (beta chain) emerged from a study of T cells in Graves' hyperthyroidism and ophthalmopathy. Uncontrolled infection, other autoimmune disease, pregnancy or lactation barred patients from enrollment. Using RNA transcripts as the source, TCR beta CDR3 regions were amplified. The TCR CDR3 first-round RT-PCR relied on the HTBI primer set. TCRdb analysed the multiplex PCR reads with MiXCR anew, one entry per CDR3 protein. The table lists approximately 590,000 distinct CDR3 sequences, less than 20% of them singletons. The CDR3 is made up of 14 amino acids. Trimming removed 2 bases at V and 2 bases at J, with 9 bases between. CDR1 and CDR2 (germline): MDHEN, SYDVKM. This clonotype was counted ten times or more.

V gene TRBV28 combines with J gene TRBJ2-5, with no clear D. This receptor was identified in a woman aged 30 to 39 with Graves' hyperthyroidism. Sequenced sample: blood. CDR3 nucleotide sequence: TGTGCCAGCAGTTTACTACGAAATCAAGAGACCCAGTACTTC. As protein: CASSLLRNQETQYF.